These 17 T cell receptor beta chains share one sample of origin, sequenced in a study of blood T cells in healthy people across ages. A J-beta primer mix and a sample-barcoded 5' primer were used in a second PCR of roughly 6 to 11 cycles. TCRdb processed the 5' RACE reads anew with MiXCR; each CDR3 protein has one entry. The sample includes around 1,500,000 distinct CDR3 sequences, roughly 45% of them seen just once. The sample comprised blood. The receptors here all came from a woman younger than 30 in good health.

The chain has TRBV4-1 and TRBJ2-3; D call uncertain. Trimming took off 1 base at V and 2 bases at J, with 7 bases between the two ends. CDR3 size: 14 residues. The germline CDR1 and CDR2 sequences are MGHRA and YSYEKL. The CDR3 sequence: CASSQVAVTDTQYF. In DNA form, the CDR3 reads TGCGCCAGCAGCCAAGTCGCGGTCACAGATACGCAGTATTTT.

There are a few counts of this clonotype. The V and J genes are TRBV7-2 and TRBJ1-4, with 7 bases matching TRBD1. The CDR3 runs to 15 residues. CDR1 is SGHTA, CDR2 FQGNSA, per germline. The junction had 7 bases not matched to a gene; V was cut back by 5 bases and J by 4 bases. In DNA form, the CDR3 reads TGTGCCAGCAGCCCGACAGGGTGGGATAATGAAAAACTGTTTTTT. Protein sequence: CASSPTGWDNEKLFF.

This chain connects TRBV10-2 to TRBJ2-1; possibly TRBD1 or TRBD2 for D (5 bases each). Deletions cut 2 bases from V and 3 bases from J, with 11 bases between. From germline, CDR1 is WSHSY and CDR2 SAAADI. The CDR3 is 15 amino acids. CDR3 amino acids: CASSESGGNYNEQFF. The CDR3 DNA reads as TGCGCCAGCAGTGAGAGTGGGGGAAACTACAATGAGCAGTTCTTC.

J is TRBJ1-5 and V is TRBV7-2; 7 bases line up with TRBD1. V dropped 5 bases and J dropped 3; count of bases not matched to a gene: 4. Looked up from germline, CDR1 is SGHTA and CDR2 is FQGNSA. This CDR3 region has 14 residues. For the CDR3, the DNA is TGTGCCAGCAGCCTGGGACAGCACAATCAGCCCCAGCATTTT. Protein sequence: CASSLGQHNQPQHF. Based on the CDR3 plus reference TRBV7-2 and TRBJ1-5, the full variable domain is GAGVSQSPSNKVTEKGKDVELRCDPISGHTALYWYRQSLGQGLEFLIYFQGNSAPDKSGLPSDRFSAERTGGSVSTLTIQRTQQEDSAVYLCASSLGQHNQPQHFGDGTRLSIL.

The chain combines TRBV19 with TRBJ1-2; unclear D gene. Trimming took 7 bases from V and 0 from J, leaving 21 bases between them. CDR1 is LNHDA and CDR2 is SQIVND in the germline V gene (reference sequence). CDR3 length: 17 residues. CDR3 sequence reads: CASKEEHDTTTNYGYTF. The DNA of the CDR3 is TGTGCCAGTAAGGAGGAACATGACACGACTACTAACTATGGCTACACCTTC.

This chain uses TRBV27 with TRBJ2-1; 9 nucleotides line up with TRBD1. This CDR3 contains 16 residues. Germline loops: CDR1 MNHEY, CDR2 SMNVEV (reference sequence). After removal of 8 bases from V and 6 bases from J, the junction contained 14 bases not matched to a gene. CDR3 amino acids: CASQGGGTGRPNEQFF. CDR3 nucleotides: TGTGCCAGCCAAGGGGGTGGGACAGGGCGTCCCAATGAGCAGTTCTTC.

The V call is TRBV12-3 or TRBV12-4, the J call TRBJ1-6; D perhaps matches TRBD1 (6 bases). V dropped 5 bases and J dropped 9 bases, with 14 bases sitting between them. This CDR3 has 14 residues. Here the CDR3 DNA reads TGTGCCAGCAGTGTAAGACAGGCAGTTTCACCCCTCCACTTT. Translation: CASSVRQAVSPLHF.

This clonotype appeared a few times. The chain uses TRBV20-1 and TRBJ1-5; TRBD1 matches 10 bases. J was trimmed by 6 bases and V by 5 bases; bases with no gene match: 13. The length of the CDR3 is 16 residues. The germline V gene has CDR1 DFQATT and CDR2 SNEGSKA (reference sequence). CDR3 sequence (DNA): TGCAGTGCTCGTCCCGGGACAGGGGAGGGTGGTCAGCCCCAGCATTTT. This encodes CSARPGTGEGGQPQHF.

In this sample, this clonotype turned up a few times. The rearrangement uses TRBV20-1 and TRBJ2-7; D is uncertain. This CDR3 has 14 amino acids. Germline CDR1 reads DFQATT; CDR2 reads SNEGSKA (reference sequence). V dropped 0 bases and J dropped 4 bases, with 13 bases sitting between them. The CDR3 is CSAREQQRNYEQYF. The CDR3 DNA follows: TGCAGTGCTAGAGAACAGCAAAGGAATTACGAGCAGTACTTC.

The J gene is TRBJ1-6, the V gene TRBV27; no firm D call. This CDR3 comprises 11 residues. Trimming left V 8 bases short and J 13 bases short, with 12 bases between. Germline CDR1 reads MNHEY; CDR2 reads SMNVEV (reference sequence). The CDR3 reads CASCSGNPLHF. CDR3 coding DNA: TGTGCCAGCTGTAGTGGGAATCCCCTCCACTTT.

This clonotype was found a few times. CDR3 sequence reads: CSARDWSGGPATNEKLFF. In DNA form, the CDR3 reads TGCAGTGCTAGAGATTGGTCAGGCGGTCCCGCAACTAATGAAAAACTGTTTTTT. This chain uses TRBV20-1 with TRBJ1-4; D call uncertain. Germline V gene data show CDR1 as DFQATT and CDR2 as SNEGSKA (reference sequence). The V end lost 0 bases, the J end lost 0 bases, and 17 bases lay between the germline ends. The CDR3 has 18 residues.

This clonotype was seen once. The genes are TRBV10-2 and TRBJ1-1; 8 nucleotides align to TRBD1. The trim removed 3 bases at V and 4 bases at J, leaving 7 bases unmatched. There are 15 residues in the CDR3. CDR1 is WSHSY, CDR2 SAAADI, per germline. The CDR3 nucleotides read TGCGCCAGCAGTGACGGGGACAGGTTCGGCACTGAAGCTTTCTTT. This codes for CASSDGDRFGTEAFF.

J is TRBJ2-5 and V is TRBV15; perhaps TRBD1 as D (5 bases). The germline CDR1 and CDR2 sequences are LNHNV and YYDKDF (reference sequence). The CDR3 is 15 amino acids. Trimming pared 5 bases from V and 1 base from J, leaving 14 bases between. The CDR3 region is CATSSTHRSQETQYF. The CDR3, as DNA: TGTGCCACCAGCTCCACCCACAGGAGCCAAGAGACCCAGTACTTC. Drawing the rest from reference TRBV15 and TRBJ2-5, the complete variable domain is DAMVIQNPRYQVTQFGKPVTLSCSQTLNHNVMYWYQQKSSQAPKLLFHYYDKDFNNEADTPDNFQSRRPNTSFCFLDIRSPGLGDTAMYLCATSSTHRSQETQYFGPGTRLLVL.

This chain joins TRBV2 and TRBJ1-1; 7 bases are a match to TRBD1. Germline V lookup: CDR1 SNHLY, CDR2 FYNNEI. Germline trimming cut 7 bases from V and 0 bases from J; bases unmatched to any gene: 14. The CDR3 has 17 residues. CDR3 coding DNA: TGTGCCAGCACCACCCCGACAGGGAAGGGAATGAACACTGAAGCTTTCTTT. Protein sequence: CASTTPTGKGMNTEAFF.

This clonotype turned up a few times. The J gene is TRBJ2-1, the V gene TRBV5-1, with D perhaps being TRBD1 or TRBD2 (5 bases each). This CDR3 is 17 amino acids long. Per germline, CDR1 SGHRS and CDR2 YFSETQ. The V end lost 3 bases, the J end lost 0 bases, and 16 bases lay between the germline ends. CDR3 in DNA: TGCGCCAGCAGCTCCCCCACGGGGCTACTCTCCTACAATGAGCAGTTCTTC. Amino acids: CASSSPTGLLSYNEQFF.

This clonotype has just a few counts. J is TRBJ1-5 and V is TRBV4-1; weak D call: TRBD1 (6 bases). Trimming took off 0 bases at V and 7 bases at J, with 19 bases between the two ends. This CDR3 has 17 amino acids. CDR1 MGHRA and CDR2 YSYEKL come from the germline V gene. The CDR3 loop reads CASSQDELGGVWQPQHF. CDR3 bases: TGCGCCAGCAGCCAAGATGAGCTGGGGGGCGTCTGGCAGCCCCAGCATTTT.

This clonotype was counted once. The junction departs from germline at one end; a sequencing error may be responsible. The chain employs TRBV9 and TRBJ1-2; D remains ambiguous. CDR1 and CDR2 from the germline V gene are SGDLS and YYNGEE. The CDR3 covers 15 residues. The CDR3 region is CASNVNSFDNYGYTF. CDR3 DNA sequence: TGTGCCAGCAACGTAAACAGTTTCGATAACTATGGCTACACCTTC.